The 7 T cell receptor beta chains listed next were all sequenced from one sample in a study of cytomegalovirus exposure and HLA in healthy donors. PCR primers comprised 60 Vbeta and 13 Jbeta primers. Clones were read by immunoSEQ multiplex PCR, and TCRdb kept only the in-frame ones, dropping some. The data contain 70,000 to 95,000 clones, around 84% of them singletons. The sequencing sample was made of PBMCs. The receptors derive from a man aged 18 to 30 in good health and CMV-seronegative.

The chain joins TRBV10-1 to TRBJ2-7, with D possibly being TRBD2 (5 bases). The CDR3 runs to 14 residues. The V end lost 6 bases, the J end lost 0 bases, and 12 bases lay between the germline ends. Germline V gives CDR1 WNHNN, CDR2 SYGVQD (reference sequence). The CDR3 DNA reads as TGCGCCAGCAGCCACTCGCTAGCCTCCTACGAGCAGTACTTC. Translated, it gives CASSHSLASYEQYF.

The CDR3 here is CASTVWRTGDTGELFF. The CDR3 nucleotides read TGTGCCAGCACCGTCTGGCGGACAGGGGACACCGGGGAGCTGTTTTTT. This chain uses TRBV7-9 with TRBJ2-2; TRBD1 matches 9 bases. The CDR3 is made up of 16 amino acids. Germline V gene sequence: CDR1 SEHNR, CDR2 FQNEAQ (reference sequence). The V gene end was trimmed by 7 bases and the J gene end by 3 bases; junction bases not matched to a gene: 9.

The J gene is TRBJ2-7, the V gene TRBV19; 8 bases match TRBD1. CDR1 is LNHDA, CDR2 SQIVND, per germline (reference sequence). With V trimmed by 4 bases and J by 1 base, 3 bases remained unmatched. This CDR3 spans 14 amino acids. The CDR3 DNA is TGTGCCAGTAGTACCCGACAGGGGTCCTACGAGCAGTACTTC. Translation gives CASSTRQGSYEQYF.

This clone was seen more than once but under ten times. The chain employs TRBV27 and TRBJ1-2; 7 bases map to TRBD1. The CDR3 loop spans 13 amino acids. J was trimmed by 8 bases and V by 5 bases; bases with no gene match: 8. Germline CDR1 reads MNHEY; CDR2 reads SMNVEV (reference sequence). The CDR3 nucleotides read TGTGCCAGCAGTAACCACAGGGGTCTGGGCTACACCTTC. It yields the protein CASSNHRGLGYTF.

V is TRBV5-1 and J is TRBJ2-5; no clear D gene. Germline V gives CDR1 SGHRS, CDR2 YFSETQ. V gave up 0 bases and J gave up 6 bases, with 15 bases separating them. This CDR3 has 15 residues. For the CDR3, the DNA is TGCGCCAGCAGCTTGGGGTTAGCCAGTGAGAAGACCCAGTACTTC. Protein: CASSLGLASEKTQYF.

The chain is built from TRBV15 and TRBJ2-7, with 7 bases matching TRBD1. Germline V lookup: CDR1 LNHNV, CDR2 YYDKDF (reference sequence). V dropped 5 bases and J dropped 5; count of bases not matched to a gene: 3. There are 12 residues in the CDR3. The CDR3: CATSLTGNEQYF. The CDR3 DNA sequence: TGTGCCACCAGCCTGACAGGGAACGAGCAGTACTTC. The full variable domain, in which reference TRBV15 and TRBJ2-7 provide the parts outside the CDR3, is DAMVIQNPRYQVTQFGKPVTLSCSQTLNHNVMYWYQQKSSQAPKLLFHYYDKDFNNEADTPDNFQSRRPNTSFCFLDIRSPGLGDTAMYLCATSLTGNEQYFGPGTRLTVT.

J is TRBJ1-2 and V is TRBV19; 8 bases line up with TRBD1. Germline lookup yields CDR1 LNHDA and CDR2 SQIVND (reference sequence). The CDR3 consists of 15 residues. V was clipped by 4 bases and J by 6 bases; unmatched bases: 10. The CDR3 protein is CASSTRQGQRDGYTF. As DNA, the CDR3 is TGTGCCAGTAGTACCCGACAGGGGCAACGGGATGGCTACACCTTC.